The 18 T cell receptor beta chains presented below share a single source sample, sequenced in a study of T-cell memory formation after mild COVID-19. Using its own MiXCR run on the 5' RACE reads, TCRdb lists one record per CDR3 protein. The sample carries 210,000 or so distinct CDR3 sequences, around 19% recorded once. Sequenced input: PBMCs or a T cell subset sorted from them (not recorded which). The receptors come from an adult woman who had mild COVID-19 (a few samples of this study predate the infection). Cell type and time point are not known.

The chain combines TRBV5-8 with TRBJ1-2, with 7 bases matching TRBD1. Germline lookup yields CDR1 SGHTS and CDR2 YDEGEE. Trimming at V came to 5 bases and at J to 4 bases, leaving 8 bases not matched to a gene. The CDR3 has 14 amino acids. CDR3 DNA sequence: TGTGCCAGCAGTCAAGTACAGGGGACCTATGGCTACACCTTC. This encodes CASSQVQGTYGYTF.

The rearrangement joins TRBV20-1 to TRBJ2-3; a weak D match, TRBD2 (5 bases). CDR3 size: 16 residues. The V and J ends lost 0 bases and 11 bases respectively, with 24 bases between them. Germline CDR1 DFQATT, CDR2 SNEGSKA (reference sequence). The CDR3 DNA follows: TGCAGTGCTAGAGATCTTTTTGTGGGAGTGGATAGTGGGCAGTATTTT. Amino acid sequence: CSARDLFVGVDSGQYF.

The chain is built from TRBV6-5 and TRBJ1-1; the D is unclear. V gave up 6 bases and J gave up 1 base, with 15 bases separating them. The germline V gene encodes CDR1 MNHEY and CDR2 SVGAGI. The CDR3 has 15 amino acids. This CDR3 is CASSQGRESNTEAFF. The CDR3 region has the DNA TGTGCCAGCAGCCAAGGACGTGAGTCGAACACTGAAGCTTTCTTT.

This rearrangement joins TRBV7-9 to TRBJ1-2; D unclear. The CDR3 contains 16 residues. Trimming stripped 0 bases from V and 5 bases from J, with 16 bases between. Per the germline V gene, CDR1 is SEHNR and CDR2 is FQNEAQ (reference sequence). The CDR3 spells CASSLALGPQRYGYTF. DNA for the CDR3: TGTGCCAGCAGCTTAGCGCTTGGTCCGCAACGGTATGGCTACACCTTC.

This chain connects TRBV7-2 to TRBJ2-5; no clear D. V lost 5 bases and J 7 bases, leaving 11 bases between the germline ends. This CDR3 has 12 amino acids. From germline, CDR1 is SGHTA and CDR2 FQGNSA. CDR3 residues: CASSISRRTQYF. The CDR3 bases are TGTGCCAGCAGCATAAGTAGGAGGACCCAGTACTTC.

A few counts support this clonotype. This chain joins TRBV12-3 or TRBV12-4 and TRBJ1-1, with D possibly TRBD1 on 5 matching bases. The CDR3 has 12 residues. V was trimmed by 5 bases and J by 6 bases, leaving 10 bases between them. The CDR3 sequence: CASSPGGSEAFF. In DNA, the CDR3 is TGTGCCAGCAGTCCCGGGGGGTCTGAAGCTTTCTTT.

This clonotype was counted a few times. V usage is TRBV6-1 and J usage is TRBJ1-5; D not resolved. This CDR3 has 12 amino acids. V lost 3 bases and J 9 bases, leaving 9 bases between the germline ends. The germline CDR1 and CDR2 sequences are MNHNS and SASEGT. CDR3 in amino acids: CASSDYLGPQHF. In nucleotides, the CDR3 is TGTGCCAGCAGTGATTATCTGGGGCCCCAGCATTTT.

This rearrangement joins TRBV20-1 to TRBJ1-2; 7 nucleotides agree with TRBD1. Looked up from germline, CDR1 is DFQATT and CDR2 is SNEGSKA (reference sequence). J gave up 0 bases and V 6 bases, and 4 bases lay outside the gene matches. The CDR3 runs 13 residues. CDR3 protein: CSANRGTNYGYTF. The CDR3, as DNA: TGCAGTGCCAACAGGGGTACTAACTATGGCTACACCTTC.

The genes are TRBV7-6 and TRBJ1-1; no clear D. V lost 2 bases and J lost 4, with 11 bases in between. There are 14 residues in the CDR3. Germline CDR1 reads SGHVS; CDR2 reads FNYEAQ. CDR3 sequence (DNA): TGTGCCAGCAGCTTAACTTGGGGTGCCACTGAAGCTTTCTTT. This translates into CASSLTWGATEAFF. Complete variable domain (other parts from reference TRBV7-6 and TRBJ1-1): GAGVSQSPRYKVTKRGQDVALRCDPISGHVSLYWYRQALGQGPEFLTYFNYEAQQDKSGLPNDRFSAERPEGSISTLTIQRTEQRDSAMYRCASSLTWGATEAFFGQGTRLTVV.

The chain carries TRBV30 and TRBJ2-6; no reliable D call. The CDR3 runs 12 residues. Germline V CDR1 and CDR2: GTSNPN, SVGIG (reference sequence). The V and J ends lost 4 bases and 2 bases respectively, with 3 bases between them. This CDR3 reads CAWNTGANVLTF. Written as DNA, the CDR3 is TGTGCCTGGAATACTGGGGCCAACGTCCTGACTTTC.

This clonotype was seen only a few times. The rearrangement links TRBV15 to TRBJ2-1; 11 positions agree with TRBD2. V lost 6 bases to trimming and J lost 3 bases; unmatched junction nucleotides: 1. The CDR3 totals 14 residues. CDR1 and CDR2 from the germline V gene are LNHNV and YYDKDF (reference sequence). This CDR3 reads CATRLAGDYNEQFF. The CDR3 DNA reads TGTGCCACCAGACTAGCGGGAGACTACAATGAGCAGTTCTTC.

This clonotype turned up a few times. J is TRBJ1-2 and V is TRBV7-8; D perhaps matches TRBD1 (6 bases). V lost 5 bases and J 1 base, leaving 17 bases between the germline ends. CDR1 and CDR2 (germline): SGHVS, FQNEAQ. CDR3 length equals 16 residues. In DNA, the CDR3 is TGTGCCAGCAGCGGGAAGGACAGACAAGATAACTATGGCTACACCTTC. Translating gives CASSGKDRQDNYGYTF.

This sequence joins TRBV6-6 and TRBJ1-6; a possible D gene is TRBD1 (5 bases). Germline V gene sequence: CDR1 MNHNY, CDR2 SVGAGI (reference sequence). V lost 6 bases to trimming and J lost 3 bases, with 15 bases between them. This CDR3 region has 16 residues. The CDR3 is CASSPPTANYNSPLHF. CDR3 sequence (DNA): TGTGCCAGCAGCCCTCCGACAGCAAACTATAATTCACCCCTCCACTTT.

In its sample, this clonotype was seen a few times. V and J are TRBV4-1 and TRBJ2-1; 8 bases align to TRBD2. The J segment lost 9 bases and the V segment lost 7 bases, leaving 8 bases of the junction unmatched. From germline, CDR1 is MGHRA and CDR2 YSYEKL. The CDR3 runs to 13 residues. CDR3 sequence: CASTYRGGGEQFF. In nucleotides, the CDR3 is TGCGCCAGCACCTACCGGGGGGGCGGTGAGCAGTTCTTC.

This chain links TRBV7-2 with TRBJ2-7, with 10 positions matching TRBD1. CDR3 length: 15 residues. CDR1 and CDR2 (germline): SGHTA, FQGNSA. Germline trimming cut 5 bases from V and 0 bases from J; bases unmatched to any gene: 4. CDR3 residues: CASSGRDRGSYEQYF. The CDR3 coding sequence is TGTGCCAGCAGCGGCCGGGACAGGGGCTCCTACGAGCAGTACTTC.

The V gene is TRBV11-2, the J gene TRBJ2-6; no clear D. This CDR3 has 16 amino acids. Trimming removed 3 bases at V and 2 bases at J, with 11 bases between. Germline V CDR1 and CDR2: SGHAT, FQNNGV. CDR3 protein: CASSFNWVAGANVLTF. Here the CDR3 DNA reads TGTGCCAGCAGCTTCAACTGGGTGGCTGGGGCCAACGTCCTGACTTTC.

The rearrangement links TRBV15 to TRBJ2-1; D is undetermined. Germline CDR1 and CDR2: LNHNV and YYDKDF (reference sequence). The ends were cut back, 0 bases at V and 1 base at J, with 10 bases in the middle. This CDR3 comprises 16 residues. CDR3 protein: CATSREPPASYNEQFF. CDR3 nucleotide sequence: TGTGCCACCAGCAGAGAACCCCCGGCTTCCTACAATGAGCAGTTCTTC. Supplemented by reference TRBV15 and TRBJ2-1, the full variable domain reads DAMVIQNPRYQVTQFGKPVTLSCSQTLNHNVMYWYQQKSSQAPKLLFHYYDKDFNNEADTPDNFQSRRPNTSFCFLDIRSPGLGDTAMYLCATSREPPASYNEQFFGPGTRLTVL.

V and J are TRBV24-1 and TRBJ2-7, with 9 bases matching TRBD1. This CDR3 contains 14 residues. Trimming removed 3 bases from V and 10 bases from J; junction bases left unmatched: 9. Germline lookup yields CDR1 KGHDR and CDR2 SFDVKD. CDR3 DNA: TGTGCCACCAGTGATCTTACGACAGGGGGACGACAGTACTTC. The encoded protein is CATSDLTTGGRQYF.